This T cell receptor (beta chain) was identified during a study of early T cells in non-severe SARS-CoV-2 infection. The wider study: Sequencing was performed on bulk RNA from unsorted whole blood, leaving chains unpaired. The study, taken as a whole, reports: Private and CD4 specificities were missed by VDJdb matching, which favored anti-spike CD8 responses.

Deletions cut 4 bases from V and 8 bases from J, with 15 bases between. This CDR3 has 13 residues. From germline, CDR1 is SGHRS and CDR2 YFSETQ. TCRdb used MiXCR to reprocess the 5' RACE reads, holding one entry per CDR3 protein. The sample has under 85,000 distinct CDR3 sequences; over 10% are singletons. To note about this clonotype: What it binds is not known.

The TCR sequence derives from an adult who was a healthcare worker with PCR-confirmed SARS-CoV-2 infection or an uninfected control (not recorded which). V and J are TRBV5-1 and TRBJ1-2, with D maybe TRBD1 (5 bases). This specimen consisted of whole blood, obtained at baseline. CDR3 nucleotide sequence: TGCGCCAGCAGCGAGCAGGGAATGGAGGGCTACACCTTC. Amino acid sequence: CASSEQGMEGYTF.